Each of the 14 T cell receptor beta chains below was sequenced from the same sample in a study of T cell changes during pregnancy in multiple sclerosis. Clones were sequenced by immunoSEQ multiplex PCR, and TCRdb holds only the in-frame ones, with some missing. This sample has over 70,000 clones, with approximately 94% found just once. Specimen: peripheral blood, collected in the third trimester of pregnancy. Receptors originate from a female donor with multiple sclerosis, enrolled in a pregnancy study.

The chain employs TRBV18 and TRBJ2-7; TRBD1 is a possible D gene (5 bases). Looked up from germline, CDR1 is KGHSH and CDR2 is LQKENI. The CDR3 spans 16 residues. The V gene lost 3 bases and the J gene lost 1 base, with 16 bases spanning the gap. Here the CDR3 reads CASSPRVRQLSYEQYF. As DNA, the CDR3 is TGTGCCAGCTCACCTAGGGTCAGACAGCTGTCCTACGAGCAGTACTTC.

The V gene is TRBV27, the J gene TRBJ2-7; D perhaps matches TRBD2 (5 bases). Germline V lookup: CDR1 MNHEY, CDR2 SMNVEV (reference sequence). Trimming cost V 6 bases and J 3 bases, with 15 bases left between them. The CDR3 consists of 14 residues. CDR3 protein: CASRARVGIYEQYF. For the CDR3, the DNA is TGTGCCAGCAGAGCGAGGGTGGGAATCTACGAGCAGTACTTC.

The V and J genes are TRBV9 and TRBJ2-2; TRBD1 is a possible D gene (6 bases). Per the germline V gene, CDR1 is SGDLS and CDR2 is YYNGEE. The CDR3 is 15 amino acids. Trimming left V 2 bases short and J 4 bases short, with 12 bases between. This CDR3 is CASSVTGGRTGELFF. In DNA, the CDR3 is TGTGCCAGCAGCGTGACAGGCGGGCGCACCGGGGAGCTGTTTTTT.

The V and J genes are TRBV6-5 and TRBJ1-5; 7 nucleotides line up with TRBD1. V shed 0 bases and J 5 bases; nucleotides not matched to a gene: 4. Germline assignment: CDR1 MNHEY and CDR2 SVGAGI. The CDR3 has 15 amino acids. DNA of the CDR3: TGTGCCAGCAGTTACTCGAGAGGGGGCCATCAGCCCCAGCATTTT. The encoded protein is CASSYSRGGHQPQHF.

The J gene is TRBJ2-2, the V gene TRBV5-1; the D gene is possibly TRBD1 (6 bases). V was cut by 0 bases and J by 4 bases, with 13 bases left in between. The CDR3 contains 16 residues. Germline CDR1 SGHRS, CDR2 YFSETQ. The CDR3 DNA sequence: TGCGCCAGCAGCTTGGTTGGGGGCGCAGGCACCGGGGAGCTGTTTTTT. Translation: CASSLVGGAGTGELFF. The full variable domain, completed using reference TRBV5-1 and TRBJ2-2, is KAGVTQTPRYLIKTRGQQVTLSCSPISGHRSVSWYQQTPGQGLQFLFEYFSETQRNKGNFPGRFSGRQFSNSRSEMNVSTLELGDSALYLCASSLVGGAGTGELFFGEGSRLTVL.

The chain combines TRBV27 with TRBJ2-7; TRBD2 is a possible D gene (5 bases). This CDR3 has 15 amino acids. With 3 bases removed from V and 3 bases from J, the gap between germline ends came to 15 bases. Germline CDR1 reads MNHEY; CDR2 reads SMNVEV (reference sequence). The CDR3 DNA is TGTGCCAGCAGTTTGTACCGCCTGAGGGACTACGAGCAGTACTTC. It encodes CASSLYRLRDYEQYF.

The chain couples TRBV11-2 to TRBJ2-7, with 12 bases fitting TRBD2. Germline loops: CDR1 SGHAT, CDR2 FQNNGV. The CDR3 length is 15 residues. V was pared by 5 bases and J by 0 bases, with 2 bases of the junction left unmatched. This chain's CDR3 is CASSVTSGSSYEQYF. The DNA of the CDR3 is TGTGCCAGCAGCGTGACTAGCGGGAGCTCCTACGAGCAGTACTTC. Variable domain in full (rest from reference TRBV11-2 and TRBJ2-7): EAGVAQSPRYKIIEKRQSVAFWCNPISGHATLYWYQQILGQGPKLLIQFQNNGVVDDSQLPKDRFSAERLKGVDSTLKIQPAKLEDSAVYLCASSVTSGSSYEQYFGPGTRLTVT.

This clone was seen more than once but under ten times. The rearrangement joins TRBV9 to TRBJ2-3, with 9 bases that match TRBD1. The junction had 5 bases not matched to a gene; V was cut back by 4 bases and J by 2 bases. The CDR3 has 15 amino acids. The germline CDR1 and CDR2 sequences are SGDLS and YYNGEE. CDR3 loop: CASSSQGAVTDTQYF. CDR3 nucleotides: TGTGCCAGCAGCTCACAGGGGGCCGTCACAGATACGCAGTATTTT.

The chain recombines TRBV27 with TRBJ2-7; D is possibly TRBD1 (6 bases). CDR1 and CDR2 (germline): MNHEY, SMNVEV (reference sequence). The CDR3 has 15 amino acids. Trimming took off 2 bases at V and 1 base at J, with 12 bases between the two ends. CDR3 region: CASSLTRTASYEQYF. CDR3 in DNA: TGTGCCAGCAGTTTAACTCGGACAGCATCCTACGAGCAGTACTTC.

The chain employs TRBV27 and TRBJ1-1; D call uncertain. CDR1 MNHEY and CDR2 SMNVEV come from the germline V gene (reference sequence). CDR3 length equals 14 residues. With 1 base removed from V and 4 bases from J, the gap between germline ends came to 10 bases. The CDR3: CASSLFPGGTEAFF. CDR3 nucleotide sequence: TGTGCCAGCAGTTTATTCCCGGGTGGCACTGAAGCTTTCTTT.

The chain joins TRBV27 to TRBJ2-7; D possibly corresponds to TRBD2 (6 bases). V was clipped by 2 bases and J by 3 bases, with 14 bases between them. Per the germline V gene, CDR1 is MNHEY and CDR2 is SMNVEV (reference sequence). This CDR3 has 15 amino acids. The CDR3 bases are TGTGCCAGCAGTTTAGGGCTAGCGAACTACTACGAGCAGTACTTC. Translation: CASSLGLANYYEQYF.

The count of this clone is one. The chain links TRBV18 to TRBJ2-5; D remains ambiguous. Germline lookup yields CDR1 KGHSH and CDR2 LQKENI. Trimming pared 1 base from V and 5 bases from J, leaving 5 bases between. This CDR3 has 12 residues. The CDR3 loop is CASSPLRETQYF. In DNA, the CDR3 is TGTGCCAGCTCACCACTCCGGGAGACCCAGTACTTC.

The chain uses TRBV27 and TRBJ2-3; the match to TRBD1 covers 10 bases. Germline CDR1 and CDR2: MNHEY and SMNVEV (reference sequence). V lost 1 base to trimming and J lost 4 bases; unmatched junction nucleotides: 5. This CDR3 region has 16 residues. CDR3 coding DNA: TGTGCCAGCAGTTTATGGGGGGACAGGGGACCAGATACGCAGTATTTT. Translation: CASSLWGDRGPDTQYF.

This chain uses TRBV10-3 with TRBJ2-2; no clear D. Trimming took 7 bases from V and 3 from J, leaving 6 bases between them. CDR1 ENHRY and CDR2 SYGVKD come from the germline V gene. The CDR3 is 12 residues long. The CDR3 DNA reads as TGTGCCATCAATAGAGACACCGGGGAGCTGTTTTTT. It codes for CAINRDTGELFF.